This T cell receptor (beta chain) is from a study of T cells in Graves' hyperthyroidism and ophthalmopathy. Overall study: Pretreatment peripheral blood was obtained at initial diagnosis.

The table lists this clonotype with many counts. What it binds is unknown. The cohort's ophthalmopathy patients, a group with duration under 3 months, had a Clinical Activity Score of at least 3 and a NOSPECS grade of at least 4. The authors took PBMCs from 9.5 to 10 ml fresh peripheral blood. Study-wide findings and caveats: Among thyroid clonotypes expanded above 0.001, most also appeared in blood.

V gave up 6 bases and J gave up 5 bases; unmatched junction bases: 4. Germline CDR1 reads DFQATT; CDR2 reads SNEGSKA (reference sequence). The CDR3 loop spans 13 amino acids. Authors of the study amplified TCR beta CDR3 regions from RNA transcripts. TCR CDR3 underwent first-round RT-PCR with the HTBI primer set. Each CDR3 protein gets one entry after TCRdb re-called the multiplex PCR reads with MiXCR. The table records approximately 610,000 distinct CDR3 sequences, 14% to 15% of them present only once. Sequenced sample: blood. This TCR was recovered from a woman aged 40 to 50 with Graves' ophthalmopathy. The V and J genes are TRBV20-1 and TRBJ1-5; TRBD1 matches 10 bases. CDR3 bases: TGCAGTGCGGGACAGGGGAACTATCAGCCCCAGCATTTT. It encodes CSAGQGNYQPQHF.